This T cell receptor beta chain is drawn from a study of T cells after yellow fever vaccination. The length of the CDR3 is 13 residues. V lost 4 bases to trimming and J lost 5 bases, with 8 bases between them. Germline V CDR1 and CDR2: LGHDT, YNNKEL (reference sequence). Production of TCR cDNA was by 5'RACE template switching, which also added a universal primer site and UMIs. One entry per CDR3 protein results from TCRdb running MiXCR on the 5' RACE reads. The table shows fewer than 400,000 distinct CDR3 sequences, with around 6.4% occurring only once. This clonotype was counted at least ten times. The chain carries TRBV3-1 and TRBJ2-2; D gene ambiguous. The input for sequencing was PBMCs, taken 5 days after the yellow fever booster vaccination. This clonotype originated in a man aged 30 to 45 who received the YFV17D yellow fever vaccine. The CDR3, as DNA: TGTGCCAGCAGCCTGGCCGTTACCGGGGAGCTGTTTTTT. The encoded protein is CASSLAVTGELFF.